This is a list of T cell receptor beta chains from one sample in a study of Ad26.COV2.S vaccination and SARS-CoV-2 variants. Assay: immunoSEQ multiplex PCR; the TCRdb copy retains only in-frame clones and omits some. Among roughly 320,000 clones, around 86% were seen once, and the ten largest hold about 3.5%. This specimen consisted of peripheral blood, obtained in a trial of Ad26.COV2.S vaccine versus placebo. The receptors were gathered from a person aged 18 to 59 who received the Ad26.COV2.S COVID-19 vaccine or a placebo. CDR3s include the opening cysteine and the closing phenylalanine or tryptophan. A D gene is named only where the DNA matches it firmly. Some rows have no size entry. The others give once, few or many, or a class for an expanded clone.

d_call j_call clone_size v_call cdr3_aa cdr3_nt
. TRBJ2-1 . TRBV15 CATRPLDGPTYNEQFF TGTGCCACCAGGCCGCTAGACGGCCCAACCTACAATGAGCAGTTCTTC
. TRBJ2-7 many TRBV3-1/TRBV3-2 CASSQERTGEQYF TGTGCCAGCAGCCAAGAAAGAACGGGGGAGCAGTACTTC
. TRBJ2-2 . TRBV4-1 CASSQVLRGPRLPGELFF TGCGCCAGCAGCCAAGTGTTAAGGGGTCCACGCCTTCCCGGGGAGCTGTTTTTT
. TRBJ2-5 . TRBV27 CASALVNQETQYF TGTGCCAGCGCCCTAGTGAACCAAGAGACCCAGTACTTC
. TRBJ1-5 . TRBV4-2 CASSQEVREHQPQHF TGTGCCAGCAGCCAAGAGGTTAGGGAACATCAGCCCCAGCATTTT
. TRBJ1-1 . TRBV2 CASSEDAGTSHTEAFF TGTGCCAGCAGTGAAGATGCCGGGACTTCCCACACTGAAGCTTTCTTT
TRBD1 TRBJ2-1 . TRBV11-3 CASSFTGDEQFF TGTGCCAGCAGCTTCACAGGGGATGAGCAGTTCTTC
. TRBJ1-2 . TRBV3-1/TRBV3-2 CASKQRGYGYTF TGTGCCAGCAAGCAAAGGGGCTATGGCTACACCTTC
. TRBJ1-2 . TRBV19 CASTENAAGYGYTF TGTGCCAGTACCGAAAACGCGGCAGGGTATGGCTACACCTTC
. TRBJ1-1 . TRBV29-1 CSVSPLIQVTTEAFF TGCAGCGTTTCCCCCCTGATACAGGTGACCACTGAAGCTTTCTTT
TRBD1 TRBJ1-2 . TRBV11-1 CASSLGGQDTGYTF TGTGCCAGCAGCTTAGGGGGACAGGACACAGGCTACACCTTC
. TRBJ1-2 once TRBV4-1 CASSQGSFRGYGYTF TGCGCCAGCAGCCAAGGGTCGTTCCGAGGCTATGGCTACACCTTC
. TRBJ2-1 . TRBV10-2 CASSESRLAGEQFF TGCGCCAGCAGTGAGTCGCGGCTAGCAGGTGAGCAGTTCTTC
. TRBJ1-1 . TRBV6-5 CASSQGRTNTEAFF TGTGCCAGCAGCCAGGGACGGACGAACACTGAAGCTTTCTTT
TRBD1 TRBJ2-7 . TRBV15 CATRPTGNHEQYF TGTGCCACCAGGCCGACAGGGAACCACGAGCAGTACTTC
. TRBJ2-7 . TRBV7-2 CASNSNPYYEQYF TGTGCCAGCAACTCGAACCCTTACTACGAGCAGTACTTC
. TRBJ1-1 . TRBV12-3/TRBV12-4 CASTRTRDTEAFF TGTGCCAGCACCAGGACGCGAGACACTGAAGCTTTCTTT
TRBD1 TRBJ1-2 . TRBV19 CASSRDREDGYTF TGTGCCAGTAGTCGCGACAGGGAGGATGGCTACACCTTC
. TRBJ1-2 . TRBV12-3/TRBV12-4 CASSPDSYSNTF TGTGCCAGCAGTCCGGACAGCTATAGCAACACCTTC
. TRBJ1-2 . TRBV29-1 CSVEDALGNYGYTF TGCAGCGTTGAAGATGCCCTGGGTAACTATGGCTACACCTTC
. TRBJ1-5 . TRBV5-5 CASSKGGGGSNQPQHF TGTGCCAGCAGCAAGGGTGGCGGGGGTAGCAATCAGCCCCAGCATTTT
TRBD1 TRBJ1-6 . TRBV2 CAGESGQGISPLHF TGTGCCGGGGAATCGGGACAGGGAATTTCACCCCTCCACTTT
. TRBJ2-3 once TRBV4-2 CASSQDPASEGGTDTQYF TGTGCCAGCAGCCAAGATCCGGCCAGCGAGGGTGGCACAGATACGCAGTATTTT
. TRBJ2-1 . TRBV5-1 CASRGADGTKNFHEQFF TGCGCCAGCAGGGGGGCGGACGGGACTAAAAATTTCCATGAGCAGTTCTTC
. TRBJ2-7 few TRBV9 CASSVAPGFTYEQYF TGTGCCAGCAGCGTAGCCCCCGGATTTACCTACGAGCAGTACTTC
TRBD1 TRBJ1-1 once TRBV11-2 CASRGQATEAFF TGTGCCAGCAGAGGACAGGCCACTGAAGCTTTCTTT
. TRBJ1-2 . TRBV2 CASIVARGSAGYTF TGTGCCAGCATTGTGGCCCGAGGTTCTGCTGGCTACACCTTC
. TRBJ1-1 . TRBV18 CASSQMTGGNTEAFF TGTGCCAGCTCACAAATGACAGGTGGGAACACTGAAGCTTTCTTT
. TRBJ2-1 . TRBV6-4 CASSSGLSSEQFF TGTGCCAGCAGTTCCGGGCTCTCAAGTGAGCAGTTCTTC